This TCR beta chain was captured in a study of vaccination effects on CD4 cells after COVID-19. About this clone: The antigen is not known.

Generated by immunoSEQ multiplex PCR, the TCRdb table keeps only in-frame clones and is missing some. The data hold 40,000 to 45,000 clones, with about 67% observed a single time. CDR1 KGHSH and CDR2 LQKENI come from the germline V gene. The CDR3 has 16 amino acids. V was clipped by 3 bases and J by 4 bases, with 15 bases between them. Culture lasted 10 days before CD4+ T cell isolation. Participants were given two doses of BNT162b2 or mRNA-1273 vaccine. This receptor was obtained from a human donor who received a COVID-19 vaccine. The chain recombines TRBV18 with TRBJ1-4; unclear D gene. Sequences were derived from CD4+ T cells from PBMCs cultured without peptide, sampled after COVID-19 vaccination. For the CDR3, the DNA is TGTGCCAGCTCACCGGCTGTGACGGCAGTTAATGAAAAACTGTTTTTT. Translating it yields CASSPAVTAVNEKLFF.